This T cell receptor beta chain was observed in a study of blood T cell repertoires in COVID-19. Study-wide background: Both acute and convalescent COVID-19 samples were obtained from the United States, Italy and Spain.

Measured with immunoSEQ multiplex PCR; TCRdb has only the in-frame clones, and not every one. The profile shows approximately 280,000 clones, around 90% of them singletons. The CDR3 has 14 residues. V was cut by 0 bases and J by 4 bases, with 10 bases left in between. CDR1 and CDR2 (germline): SGDLS, YYNGEE. This TCR came from a man aged 50 to 60 with acute or convalescent COVID-19. Sequenced input: peripheral blood. The chain has TRBV9 and TRBJ1-2; possible D gene TRBD1, 6 bases. The CDR3 nucleotides are TGTGCCAGCAGCGTAGGACAGGCCCCCTATGGCTACACCTTC. Translated, it gives CASSVGQAPYGYTF. The variable domain in full, with the rest retrieved from reference TRBV9 and TRBJ1-2, is DSGVTQTPKHLITATGQRVTLRCSPRSGDLSVYWYQQSLDQGLQFLIQYYNGEERAKGNILERFSAQQFPDLHSELNLSSLELGDSALYFCASSVGQAPYGYTFGSGTRLTVV.